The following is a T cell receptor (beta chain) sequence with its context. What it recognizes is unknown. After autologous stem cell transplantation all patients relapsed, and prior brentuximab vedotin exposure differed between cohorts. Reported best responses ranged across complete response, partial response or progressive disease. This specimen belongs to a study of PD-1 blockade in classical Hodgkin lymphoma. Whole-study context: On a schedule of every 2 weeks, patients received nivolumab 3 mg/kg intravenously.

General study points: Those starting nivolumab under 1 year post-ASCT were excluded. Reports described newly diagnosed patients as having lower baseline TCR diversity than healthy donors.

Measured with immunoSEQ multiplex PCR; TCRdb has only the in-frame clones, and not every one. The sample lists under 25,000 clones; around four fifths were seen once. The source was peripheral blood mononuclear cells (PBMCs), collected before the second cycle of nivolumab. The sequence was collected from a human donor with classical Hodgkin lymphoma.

CDR3 sequence (DNA): TGTGCCAGCAGCCCCCTTGGGGGGCGGGGGCCTAACTATGGCTACACCTTC. Protein: CASSPLGGRGPNYGYTF. The gene calls are TRBV7-9 and TRBJ1-2; D perhaps matches TRBD1 (6 bases). This CDR3 comprises 17 residues. Looked up from germline, CDR1 is SEHNR and CDR2 is FQNEAQ (reference sequence). V lost 5 bases and J lost 0, with 19 bases in between.